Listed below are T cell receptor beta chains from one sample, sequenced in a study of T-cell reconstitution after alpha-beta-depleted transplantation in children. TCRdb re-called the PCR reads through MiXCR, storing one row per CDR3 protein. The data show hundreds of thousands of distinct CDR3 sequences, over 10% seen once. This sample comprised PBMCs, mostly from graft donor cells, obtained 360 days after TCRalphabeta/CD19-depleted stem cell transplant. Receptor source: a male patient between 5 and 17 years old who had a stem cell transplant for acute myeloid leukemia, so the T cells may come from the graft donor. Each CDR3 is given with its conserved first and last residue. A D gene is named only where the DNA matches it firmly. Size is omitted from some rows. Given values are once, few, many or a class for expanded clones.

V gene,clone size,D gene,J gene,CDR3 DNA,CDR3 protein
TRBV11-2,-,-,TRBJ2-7,TGTGCCAGCAGCCTCGACGTCAGGCGTTACGAGCAGTACTTC,CASSLDVRRYEQYF
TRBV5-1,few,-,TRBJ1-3,TGCGCCAGCAGCTTAAGAATAGGGCCCGGTGACTCTGGAAACACCATATATTTT,CASSLRIGPGDSGNTIYF
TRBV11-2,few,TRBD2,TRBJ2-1,TGTGCCAGCAGCTTAGATGGGGAGCCGGGAGGGCTCCCCTACAATGAGCAGTTCTTC,CASSLDGEPGGLPYNEQFF
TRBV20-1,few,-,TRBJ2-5,TGCAGTGCTAGTGGGGCCGAGACCCAGTACTTC,CSASGAETQYF
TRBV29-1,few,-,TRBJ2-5,TGCAGCGTCGAACAGCAAGAGACCCAGTACTTC,CSVEQQETQYF
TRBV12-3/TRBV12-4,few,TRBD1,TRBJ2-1,TGTGCCAGCAGCTACAGGGGGCTGTTGGGCGGGAGTAGGTCCTACAATGAGCAGTTCTTC,CASSYRGLLGGSRSYNEQFF
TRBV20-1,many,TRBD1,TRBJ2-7,TGCAGTGCTAGAGTGGGGACAGGGGGCCTCGTACCCTACGAGCAGTACTTC,CSARVGTGGLVPYEQYF
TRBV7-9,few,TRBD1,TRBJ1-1,TGTGCCAGCAGCTTAGGCGTATTGGGGGCACAGGGGGAAGACACTGAAGCTTTCTTT,CASSLGVLGAQGEDTEAFF
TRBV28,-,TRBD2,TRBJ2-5,TGTGCCAGCAGCCAAAGCGGGGCGGGATTCCTACAAGAGACCCAGTACTTC,CASSQSGAGFLQETQYF
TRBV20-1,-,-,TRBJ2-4,TGCAGTGCTAGAGCCGCTAGACAGGAGAGGCACATTCAGTACTTC,CSARAARQERHIQYF
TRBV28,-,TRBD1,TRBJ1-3,TGTGCCAGCAACCCGGACAGGGGTGGAAACACCATATATTTT,CASNPDRGGNTIYF
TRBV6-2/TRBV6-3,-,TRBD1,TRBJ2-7,TGTGCCAGCAGACTCCCCGGGACAGGGGGCTGGTTCGCAACTTACGAGCAGTACTTC,CASRLPGTGGWFATYEQYF
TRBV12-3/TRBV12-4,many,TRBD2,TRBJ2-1,TGTGCCAGCAGTTCGGTGACTAGCGGGAGATTGAGTAATGAGCAGTTCTTC,CASSSVTSGRLSNEQFF
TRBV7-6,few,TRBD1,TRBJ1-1,TGTGCCAGCAGCTTAGGGACAGGGGGTGCTGAAGCTTTCTTT,CASSLGTGGAEAFF
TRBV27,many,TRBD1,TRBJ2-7,TGTGCCAGCAGTTTGGGACAGGGGCTAACCTACGAGCAGTACTTC,CASSLGQGLTYEQYF
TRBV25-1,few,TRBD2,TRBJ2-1,TGTGCCAGCAAGGAGCGGGAGCTTGGTGAGCAGTTCTTC,CASKERELGEQFF
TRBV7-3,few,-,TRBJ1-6,TGTGCCAGCAGCACTCTCCCCCTCCACTTT,CASSTLPLHF
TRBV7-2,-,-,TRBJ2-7,TGTGCCAGCAGCTTACGAGGGAACTACGAGCAGTACTTC,CASSLRGNYEQYF
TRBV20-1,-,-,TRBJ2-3,TGCAGTGCTACGGCTAGCTTCACAGATACGCAGTATTTT,CSATASFTDTQYF
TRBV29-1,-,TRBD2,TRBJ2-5,TGCAGCGTTGAAGGGGAGCTAGCGGGAGGCCTCCAAGAGACCCAGTACTTC,CSVEGELAGGLQETQYF
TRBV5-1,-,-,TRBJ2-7,TGCGCCAGCAGCCTCTCCCCGGGTTACCACGAGCAGTACTTC,CASSLSPGYHEQYF
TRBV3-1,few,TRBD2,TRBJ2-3,TGTGCCAGCAGCCGGGGACTAGCGGGAGGACGCACAGATACGCAGTATTTT,CASSRGLAGGRTDTQYF
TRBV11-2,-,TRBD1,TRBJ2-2,TGTGCCAGCAGCCCGGGACAGTCGAACACCGGGGAGCTGTTTTTT,CASSPGQSNTGELFF
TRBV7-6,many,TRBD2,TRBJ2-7,TGTGCCAGCAGCCCGCTGACTAGCGGGAATCCTTCCTACGAGCAGTACTTC,CASSPLTSGNPSYEQYF
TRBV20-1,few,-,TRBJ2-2,TGCAGTGCTGGAGGTGCAGGGGAAACCGGGGAGCTGTTTTTT,CSAGGAGETGELFF
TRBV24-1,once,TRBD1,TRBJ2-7,TGTGCCACCTCCCATCCGGGACAGAGTGCCTACGAGCAGTACTTC,CATSHPGQSAYEQYF
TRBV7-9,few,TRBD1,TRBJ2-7,TGTGCCAGCAGCCCGCAGGAGACAGGGTCGTACGAGCAGTACTTC,CASSPQETGSYEQYF
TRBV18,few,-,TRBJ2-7,TGTGCCAGCTCACCGGTACCCGTGAGCTCCTACGAGCAGTACTTC,CASSPVPVSSYEQYF
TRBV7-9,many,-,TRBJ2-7,TGTGCCAGCAGCTTTGGGACTCCAGCCTACGAGCAGTACTTC,CASSFGTPAYEQYF
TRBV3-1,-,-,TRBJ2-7,TGTGCCAGCAGCCAAGAGGGCAGGAGGTACGAGCAGTACTTC,CASSQEGRRYEQYF
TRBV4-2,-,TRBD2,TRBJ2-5,TGTGCCAGCAGCCAAGGGGGACTAGATACAGGGTGGGATACCCAGTACTTC,CASSQGGLDTGWDTQYF
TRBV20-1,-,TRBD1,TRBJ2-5,TGCAGTGCTAACCCCCTAACAGGGGGCGCGGTAGAGACCCAGTACTTC,CSANPLTGGAVETQYF
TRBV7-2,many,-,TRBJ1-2,TGTGCCAGCAGCTTAAGGGGCTATGGCTACACCTTC,CASSLRGYGYTF
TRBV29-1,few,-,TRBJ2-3,TGCAGCTGTGGGGTAGCTGCAGATACGCAGTATTTT,CSCGVAADTQYF
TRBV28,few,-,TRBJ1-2,TGTGCCAGCAGCAGCCACGCGGGGGTCACCAACCTCTTTACCTTC,CASSSHAGVTNLFTF
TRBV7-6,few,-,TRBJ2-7,TGTGCCAGCAGCTTAGAACTAGTTTACGAGCAGTACTTC,CASSLELVYEQYF
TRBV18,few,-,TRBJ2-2,TGTGCCAGCTCAGCGGACCCCCCGGGGACCGGGGAGCTGTTTTTT,CASSADPPGTGELFF
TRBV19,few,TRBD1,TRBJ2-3,TGTGCCAGTAGTACGCGACAGGGTACCCTCACAGATACGCAGTATTTT,CASSTRQGTLTDTQYF
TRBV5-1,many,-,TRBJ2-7,TGCGCCAGCAGCTCTCAATACGAGCAGTACTTC,CASSSQYEQYF
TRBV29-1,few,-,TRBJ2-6,TGCAGCGTTGTCGGGACACTCTCTGGGGCCAACGTCCTGACTTTC,CSVVGTLSGANVLTF
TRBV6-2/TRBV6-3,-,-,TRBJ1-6,TGTGCCAGCGGCTTTGGTATTTCACCCCTCCACTTT,CASGFGISPLHF
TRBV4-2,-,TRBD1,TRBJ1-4,TGTGCCAGCAGCCAAGATACGAGCGGTCAGGGGGCTACTAATGAAAAACTGTTTTTT,CASSQDTSGQGATNEKLFF
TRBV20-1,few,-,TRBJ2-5,TGCAGTGCTCCTCCCGTAGTGTCTGGGGTGAGAGAGACCCAGTACTTC,CSAPPVVSGVRETQYF